This is a list of T cell receptor beta chains from one sample in a study of T-cell memory formation after mild COVID-19. TCRdb called the 5' RACE reads again in MiXCR, with one record for every CDR3 protein. The table records 300,000 to 400,000 distinct CDR3 sequences, around 30% of them present only once. Sequencing input: PBMCs or a T cell subset sorted from them (not recorded which). These receptors originate from an adult woman who had mild COVID-19 (a few samples of this study predate the infection). Cell type and time point are not known. Each CDR3 is given with its conserved first and last residue. D genes are given only for firm matches. The size of a clone is reported for some rows only, either as once, few or many, or as a class for expanded clones.

j_call	d_call	v_call	clone_size	cdr3_nt	cdr3_aa
TRBJ2-5	TRBD1	TRBV20-1	.	TGCAGTGCTAGAGGAACGACAGGGCGAGGGATAGCCTACCAAGAGACCCAGTACTTC	CSARGTTGRGIAYQETQYF
TRBJ1-1	.	TRBV10-3	.	TGTGCCATCAGTGGTTCAGACGCTGAAGCTTTCTTT	CAISGSDAEAFF
TRBJ2-5	TRBD2	TRBV7-2	.	TGTGCCAGCAGGACTAGCGGGACAGAGACCCAGTACTTC	CASRTSGTETQYF
TRBJ1-1	TRBD1	TRBV5-1	many	TGCGCCAGCAGCTTGGATGGGGCAGGGGGCACTGAAGCTTTCTTT	CASSLDGAGGTEAFF
TRBJ1-5	.	TRBV12-3/TRBV12-4	few	TGTGCCAGCAGCCACCGGATGGCCGATAGCAATCAGCCCCAGCATTTT	CASSHRMADSNQPQHF
TRBJ1-2	.	TRBV4-1	.	TGCGCCAGCAGCCAAGCTGGGGGGGCCCCCGTGGGCTACACCTTC	CASSQAGGAPVGYTF
TRBJ1-2	.	TRBV20-1	few	TGCAGTGCTAGTTCCGGGGAAGCTAACTATGGCTACACCTTC	CSASSGEANYGYTF
TRBJ2-1	.	TRBV30	.	TGTGCCTGGAGGCGGCCGAATATGGATGAGCAGTTCTTC	CAWRRPNMDEQFF
TRBJ2-1	.	TRBV6-2/TRBV6-3	few	TGTGCCAGCAGTTACGGGACCGACCGCTCCTACAATGAGCAGTTCTTC	CASSYGTDRSYNEQFF
TRBJ2-7	TRBD1	TRBV20-1	.	TGCAGTGCTCGCCGACAGGGGGTGACTAACTACGAGCAGTACTTC	CSARRQGVTNYEQYF
TRBJ2-6	.	TRBV20-1	many	TGCAGTGCTAGCAGGGGCGGCTCCTCTGGGGCCAACGTCCTGACTTTC	CSASRGGSSGANVLTF
TRBJ1-1	.	TRBV5-1	.	TGCGCCAGCAGCTCCCTGGGGAACACTGAAGCTTTCTTT	CASSSLGNTEAFF
TRBJ2-7	.	TRBV7-9	.	TGTGCCAGCAGCTCCAGGGGATCAGGACTCTACGAGCAGTACTTC	CASSSRGSGLYEQYF
TRBJ2-3	.	TRBV3-1	.	TGTGCCAGCAGCCGAAGCTGGGGGAGAGGCACAGATACGCAGTATTTT	CASSRSWGRGTDTQYF
TRBJ1-6	.	TRBV4-2	.	TGTGCCAGCAGCCTCCAGGGTAATAATTCACCCCTCCACTTT	CASSLQGNNSPLHF
TRBJ2-1	.	TRBV24-1	many	TGTGCCACCAGTGAAGGAAAGGGTCGATTTAATCAGTTCTTC	CATSEGKGRFNQFF
TRBJ2-5	.	TRBV5-1	few	TGCGCCAGCAGCTCGACAGGACCTAGCCGGGAGACCCAGTACTTC	CASSSTGPSRETQYF
TRBJ1-5	.	TRBV18	.	TGTGCCAGCTCACCATCGGGGGCGGGGGTCAATCAGCCCCAGCATTTT	CASSPSGAGVNQPQHF
TRBJ1-1	TRBD1	TRBV7-6	few	TGTGCCAGCAGCCTGCTGGGACAGATGAACGAAGCTTTCTTT	CASSLLGQMNEAFF
TRBJ2-7	TRBD1	TRBV27	.	TGTGCCAGCAGCCCCATCCTCGACAGGGTGGATTACGAGCAGTACTTC	CASSPILDRVDYEQYF
TRBJ1-6	.	TRBV5-4	few	TGTGCCAGCAGCTTGGGGCCGAGCTCCTATAATTCACCCCTCCACTTT	CASSLGPSSYNSPLHF
TRBJ1-2	TRBD1	TRBV20-1	.	TGCAGTGCTCGAAGACAGGGTTATGATGGCTACACCTTC	CSARRQGYDGYTF
TRBJ2-1	TRBD1	TRBV7-2	few	TGTGCCAGCAGCCCTAGGGACAGAATCGAGCAGTTCTTC	CASSPRDRIEQFF
TRBJ1-5	.	TRBV30	.	TGTGCCTGCCAGGGAGGCGGCAATCAGCCCCAGCATTTT	CACQGGGNQPQHF
TRBJ1-5	.	TRBV15	many	TGTGCCACCAGCAGGACTAGCAATCAGCCCCAGCATTTT	CATSRTSNQPQHF
TRBJ1-1	TRBD1	TRBV5-6	.	TGTGCCAGCGGGACAGTGAACACTGAAGCTTTCTTT	CASGTVNTEAFF
TRBJ2-1	.	TRBV28	.	TGTGCCAGCAGTTTGATAAGGGACCGTGGGAACAATGAGCAGTTCTTC	CASSLIRDRGNNEQFF
TRBJ2-3	TRBD1	TRBV5-8	.	TGTGCCAGCAGCACCGGACAGGGACACACAGATACGCAGTATTTT	CASSTGQGHTDTQYF
TRBJ2-7	.	TRBV5-1	.	TGCGCCAGCAGCTTGGCCCCCGACTACGAGCAGTACTTC	CASSLAPDYEQYF
TRBJ2-7	.	TRBV5-1	few	TGCGCCAGCAGCTTGAGGACAGCGGGGTACTACGAGCAGTACTTC	CASSLRTAGYYEQYF
TRBJ2-3	.	TRBV27	few	TGTGCCAGCAGTTCTCGGGACTCCAGCGTGGATACGCAGTATTTT	CASSSRDSSVDTQYF
TRBJ1-1	.	TRBV7-2	once	TGTGCCAGCAGCTCGAGGCAACAGGGTCGCGGCACTGAAGCTTTCTTT	CASSSRQQGRGTEAFF